Shown below are 2 T cell receptor beta chains from a single sample sequenced in a study of shared clonotypes between healthy human individuals. The protocol was immunoSEQ multiplex PCR, while the TCRdb copy is restricted to in-frame clones and leaves out a portion. This table holds more than 1.2 million clones, 98% found once. Sequenced material: naive CD4+ T cells sorted from blood. Subset specified: CD45RA+ positively selected. These receptors came from a young man in good health.

The chain recombines TRBV7-9 with TRBJ2-3, with TRBD2 identical over 8 bases. Germline V gene lookup returns CDR1 SEHNR and CDR2 FQNEAQ (reference sequence). The CDR3 covers 15 residues. Trimming took 6 bases from V and 4 from J; bases not matched to a gene: 9. The chain's CDR3 is CASSRGTSPADTQYF. DNA for the CDR3: TGTGCCAGCAGTCGCGGGACTAGTCCCGCAGATACGCAGTATTTT.

V usage is TRBV14 and J usage is TRBJ1-2; the D is unclear. V was pared by 6 bases and J by 5 bases, with 13 bases between. In germline, CDR1 is SGHDN, CDR2 FVKESK. This CDR3 region has 13 residues. This CDR3 reads CASSSTARYGYTF. CDR3 bases: TGTGCCAGCAGTTCGACCGCTCGGTATGGCTACACCTTC. The full variable domain, its missing parts supplied by reference TRBV14 and TRBJ1-2, is EAGVTQFPSHSVIEKGQTVTLRCDPISGHDNLYWYRRVMGKEIKFLLHFVKESKQDESGMPNNRFLAERTGGTYSTLKVQPAELEDSGVYFCASSSTARYGYTFGSGTRLTVV.